The 20 T cell receptor beta chains presented below share a single source sample, sequenced in a study of blood T cell repertoires in COVID-19. The data were produced by immunoSEQ multiplex PCR, yet TCRdb's version contains in-frame clones alone and is incomplete. The sample carries about 480,000 clones, 88% recorded once. Material: PBMCs or T cells enriched from blood (not recorded which). The receptors were gathered from a woman aged 40 to 50 who had recovered from COVID-19.

The CDR3 here is CASGFQGSTDTQYF. CDR3 nucleotides: TGTGCTAGTGGTTTTCAGGGGAGCACAGATACGCAGTATTTT. The V gene is TRBV12-5, the J gene TRBJ2-3; the D gene is possibly TRBD1 (6 bases). The germline V gene encodes CDR1 LGHNT and CDR2 FRNRAP. Trimming cost V 3 bases and J 0 bases, with 7 bases left between them. This CDR3 region has 14 residues.

The chain links TRBV27 to TRBJ1-2; tentative D call: TRBD1 (5 bases). The CDR3 extends over 13 amino acids. Germline CDR1 is MNHEY and CDR2 is SMNVEV (reference sequence). Deletions cut 2 bases from V and 6 bases from J, with 10 bases between. The CDR3 sequence is CASSLGQGNGYTF. For the CDR3, the DNA is TGTGCCAGCAGTTTAGGGCAGGGTAATGGCTACACCTTC.

The V and J genes are TRBV28 and TRBJ1-6, with 7 bases fitting TRBD1. Per the germline V gene, CDR1 is MDHEN and CDR2 is SYDVKM. The length of the CDR3 is 15 residues. The trim removed 9 bases at V and 7 bases at J, leaving 12 bases unmatched. CDR3 sequence (DNA): TGTGCCAGGATAAAGACAGGGTACGCAAATTCACCCCTCCACTTT. Its protein product is CARIKTGYANSPLHF.

The V gene is TRBV5-1, the J gene TRBJ2-7, with a possible D match to TRBD1 (6 bases). The CDR3 length is 16 residues. Trimming shortened V by 0 bases and J by 5 bases, and 18 bases separated the two germline ends. Germline CDR1 SGHRS, CDR2 YFSETQ. CDR3 DNA: TGCGCCAGCAGCTTGGCCGTGCAGGGGAATGTCGACGAGCAGTACTTC. Its protein product is CASSLAVQGNVDEQYF.

This clone was observed a single time. The rearrangement links TRBV15 to TRBJ2-1; D is perhaps TRBD2 (5 bases). The CDR3 spans 15 residues. In germline, CDR1 is LNHNV, CDR2 YYDKDF (reference sequence). Trimming left V 0 bases short and J 8 bases short, with 14 bases between. The CDR3, as DNA: TGTGCCACCAGCAGAGAGGCCGGGATGAATGATGAGCAGTTCTTC. It is translated as CATSREAGMNDEQFF.

This sequence joins TRBV2 and TRBJ1-1; TRBD1 is a possible D gene (6 bases). Trimming took 8 bases from V and 5 from J, leaving 18 bases between them. From germline, CDR1 is SNHLY and CDR2 FYNNEI. This CDR3 contains 14 residues. The CDR3 DNA is TGTGCCAGCGGCCAACAGGGAAAAGGGACTGAAGCTTTCTTT. Protein: CASGQQGKGTEAFF.

This clone appeared once. The rearrangement links TRBV19 to TRBJ2-4; 10 nucleotides line up with TRBD1. CDR1 and CDR2 from the germline V gene are LNHDA and SQIVND (reference sequence). The trim removed 7 bases at V and 7 bases at J, leaving 7 bases unmatched. This CDR3 contains 14 residues. The CDR3 coding sequence is TGTGCCAGTAAACAGACAGGGGGCACTAACATTCAGTACTTC. Translating it yields CASKQTGGTNIQYF.

The rearrangement joins TRBV6-5 to TRBJ1-4; a possible D gene is TRBD1 (6 bases). Per the germline V gene, CDR1 is MNHEY and CDR2 is SVGAGI. The CDR3 length is 15 residues. V lost 0 bases and J 3 bases, leaving 8 bases between the germline ends. The CDR3 protein is CASSYSGGPNEKLFF. CDR3 nucleotide sequence: TGTGCCAGCAGTTACTCAGGGGGACCTAATGAAAAACTGTTTTTT.

The V call is TRBV19, the J call TRBJ1-1; 9 bases map to TRBD1. Germline CDR1 and CDR2: LNHDA and SQIVND (reference sequence). The CDR3 extends over 16 amino acids. Trimming took 5 bases from V and 1 from J; bases not matched to a gene: 8. The CDR3: CASSVLTGGGNTEAFF. CDR3 bases: TGTGCCAGTAGTGTTCTGACAGGGGGTGGGAACACTGAAGCTTTCTTT.

This chain joins TRBV12-3 or TRBV12-4 and TRBJ1-1; no definite D call. Trimming took 4 bases from V and 11 from J, leaving 11 bases between them. The CDR3 covers 11 residues. CDR3 residues: CASSYAMRAFF. In nucleotides, the CDR3 is TGTGCCAGCAGTTATGCGATGAGGGCTTTCTTT.

CDR3 coding DNA: TGTGCCAGCTTCATTTACAGGAACACTGAAGCTTTCTTT. It codes for CASFIYRNTEAFF. The rearrangement uses TRBV2 and TRBJ1-1; D remains unclear. CDR3 length equals 13 residues. Trimming pared 8 bases from V and 1 base from J, leaving 11 bases between. The V gene's germline CDR1 is SNHLY and CDR2 FYNNEI. The whole variable domain, remainder taken from reference TRBV2 and TRBJ1-1, is EPEVTQTPSHQVTQMGQEVILRCVPISNHLYFYWYRQILGQKVEFLVSFYNNEISEKSEIFDDQFSVERPDGSNFTLKIRSTKLEDSAMYFCASFIYRNTEAFFGQGTRLTVV.

This sequence joins TRBV7-8 and TRBJ1-2; D perhaps matches TRBD1 (5 bases). The CDR3 runs to 15 residues. CDR1 is SGHVS, CDR2 FQNEAQ, per germline. V was shortened by 0 bases and J by 3 bases, with 11 bases between the two germline ends. CDR3 sequence (DNA): TGTGCCAGCAGCTTAGCGTCCTCAGGGCACTATGGCTACACCTTC. Encoded protein: CASSLASSGHYGYTF.

The chain uses TRBV3-1 (or the pseudogene TRBV3-2) and TRBJ2-3, with D perhaps TRBD1 (5 bases). Trimming took 5 bases from V and 5 from J, leaving 23 bases between them. The CDR3 spans 17 residues. Germline V gene sequence: CDR1 LGHDT, CDR2 YNNKEL (reference sequence). The CDR3 loop reads CASSKRRGRVNLDTQYF. DNA of the CDR3: TGTGCCAGCAGCAAACGGCGAGGCAGGGTGAATTTAGATACGCAGTATTTT.

In the case of this clone: Given the absence of the conserved phenylalanine or tryptophan at the CDR3 end, a read error is likely. No DNA is shown, since the ends of the CDR3 on it are uncertain; the CDR3 is the one TCRdb lists. The chain employs TRBV12-3 or TRBV12-4 and TRBJ1-1; the DNA was not compared with TRBD1, the D call given in the table. The CDR3 sequence runs 12 residues, both termini included. CDR3: CASSFDRQRSRL.

The CDR3 sequence: CASSRRGGSYNEQFF. The DNA of the CDR3 is TGTGCCAGCAGCCGTAGGGGCGGCTCCTACAATGAGCAGTTCTTC. The rearrangement uses TRBV6-2 or TRBV6-3 and TRBJ2-1; the D gene is possibly TRBD1 (5 bases). The length of the CDR3 is 15 residues. The V end was cut by 6 bases, the J end by 0 bases, with 12 bases between. CDR1 and CDR2 from the germline V gene are MNHEY and SVGEGT.

The chain uses TRBV6-2 or TRBV6-3 and TRBJ2-7; 9 bases are a match to TRBD2. Trimming took 0 bases from V and 3 from J; bases not matched to a gene: 6. Germline V gene lookup returns CDR1 MNHEY and CDR2 SVGEGT. The CDR3 is 16 amino acids. The CDR3 spells CASSYSSRSGSYEQYF. In DNA form, the CDR3 reads TGTGCCAGCAGTTACTCGAGTCGTAGCGGGAGCTACGAGCAGTACTTC.

J is TRBJ2-7 and V is TRBV7-9; weak D call: TRBD2 (5 bases). CDR3 length: 14 amino acids. From germline, CDR1 is SEHNR and CDR2 FQNEAQ (reference sequence). V was shortened by 3 bases and J by 6 bases, with 15 bases between the two germline ends. The CDR3 protein is CASSFRGRGSEQYF. As DNA, the CDR3 is TGTGCCAGCAGCTTTCGAGGGAGAGGCTCCGAGCAGTACTTC.

This clone was recorded only once. The chain couples TRBV7-8 to TRBJ1-5; 7 bases align to TRBD1. Germline V CDR1 and CDR2: SGHVS, FQNEAQ. Trimming at V came to 5 bases and at J to 3 bases, leaving 4 bases not matched to a gene. This CDR3 is 14 amino acids long. CDR3 amino acids: CASSGTAPNQPQHF. The CDR3 DNA is TGTGCCAGCAGCGGGACAGCACCCAATCAGCCCCAGCATTTT.

The chain is built from TRBV10-1 and TRBJ1-5, with 7 bases fitting TRBD1. The CDR3 length is 17 residues. J was trimmed by 1 base and V by 8 bases; bases with no gene match: 14. In germline, CDR1 is WNHNN, CDR2 SYGVQD (reference sequence). This CDR3 reads CASPRRIQGISNQPQHF. Here the CDR3 DNA reads TGCGCCAGCCCCCGAAGAATACAGGGGATCAGCAATCAGCCCCAGCATTTT.

The chain is built from TRBV25-1 and TRBJ1-2, with D maybe TRBD1 (6 bases). Trimming removed 4 bases from V and 8 bases from J, with 17 bases in between. Germline-derived CDR1 and CDR2 are MGHDK and SYGVNS. CDR3 length: 14 residues. The DNA of the CDR3 is TGTGCCAGCAGTGCCGAGGGGGGGTGGCGCGGCTACACCTTC. It codes for CASSAEGGWRGYTF.